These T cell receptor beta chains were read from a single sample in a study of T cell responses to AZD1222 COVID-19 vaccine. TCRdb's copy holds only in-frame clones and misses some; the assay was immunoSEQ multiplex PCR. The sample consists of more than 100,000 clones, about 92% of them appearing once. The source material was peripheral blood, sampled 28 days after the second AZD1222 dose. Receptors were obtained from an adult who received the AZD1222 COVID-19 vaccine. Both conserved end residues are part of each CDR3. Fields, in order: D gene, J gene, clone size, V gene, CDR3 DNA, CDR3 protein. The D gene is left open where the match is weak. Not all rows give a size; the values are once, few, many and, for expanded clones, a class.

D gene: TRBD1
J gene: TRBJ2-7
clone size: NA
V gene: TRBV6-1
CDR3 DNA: TGTGCCAGCAGTGATGGACAGGGGCTCTACGAGCAGTACTTC
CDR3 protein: CASSDGQGLYEQYF

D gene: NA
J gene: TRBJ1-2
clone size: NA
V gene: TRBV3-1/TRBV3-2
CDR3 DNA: TGTGCCAGCAGCCAAGTCCTAATCAGTGGCTACACCTTC
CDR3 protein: CASSQVLISGYTF

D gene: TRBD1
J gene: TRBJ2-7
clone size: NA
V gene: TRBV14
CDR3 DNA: TGTGCCAGCAGCCAAGGGCTGGACAGGTCCTACGAGCAGTACTTC
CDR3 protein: CASSQGLDRSYEQYF

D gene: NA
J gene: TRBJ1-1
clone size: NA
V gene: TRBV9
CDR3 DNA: TGTGCCAGCAGCAGAAGAACAAAGAACACTGAAGCTTTCTTT
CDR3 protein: CASSRRTKNTEAFF

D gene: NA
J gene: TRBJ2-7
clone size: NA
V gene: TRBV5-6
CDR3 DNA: TGTGCCAGCAGCCTGGGGGTAGACGAGCAGTACTTC
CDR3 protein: CASSLGVDEQYF

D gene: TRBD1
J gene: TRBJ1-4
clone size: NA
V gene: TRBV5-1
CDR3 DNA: TGCGCCAGCAGCGTAGACAGGGTCACTAATGAAAAACTGTTTTTT
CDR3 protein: CASSVDRVTNEKLFF

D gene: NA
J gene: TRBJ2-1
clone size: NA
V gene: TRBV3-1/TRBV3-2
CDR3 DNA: TGTGCCAGCAGCCAAGGACACAATGAGCAGTTCTTC
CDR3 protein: CASSQGHNEQFF

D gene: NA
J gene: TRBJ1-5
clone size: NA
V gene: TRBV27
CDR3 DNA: TGTGCCAGCAGCCAGACAGGTGACAATCAGCCCCAGCATTTT
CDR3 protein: CASSQTGDNQPQHF

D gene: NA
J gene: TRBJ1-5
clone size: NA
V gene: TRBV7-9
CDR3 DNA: TGTGCCAGCAGCTTAGAAACGAGCAATCAGCCCCAGCATTTT
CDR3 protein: CASSLETSNQPQHF

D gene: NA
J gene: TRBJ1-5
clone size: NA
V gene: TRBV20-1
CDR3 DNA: TGCAGTGCTAGTTCGAGGACAAGGATTCCTTTCATAAATAGCAATCAGCCCCAGCATTTT
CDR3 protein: CSASSRTRIPFINSNQPQHF

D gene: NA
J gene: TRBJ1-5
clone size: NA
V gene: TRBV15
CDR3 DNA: TGTGCCACCAGCAGAGACAGGACGGGAGGGTATGAAGCGCATTTT
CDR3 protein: CATSRDRTGGYEAHF

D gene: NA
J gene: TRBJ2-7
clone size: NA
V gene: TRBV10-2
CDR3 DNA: TGCGCCAGCACGGGGGAATTGTCCTACGAGCAGTACTTC
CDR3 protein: CASTGELSYEQYF

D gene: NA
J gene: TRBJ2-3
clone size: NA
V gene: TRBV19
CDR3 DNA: TGTGCCAGTAGTACCGGGCTGACAGGTGCTAGCACAGATACGCAGTATTTT
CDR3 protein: CASSTGLTGASTDTQYF

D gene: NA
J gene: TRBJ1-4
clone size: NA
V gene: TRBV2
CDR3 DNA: TGTGCCAGCAGTCCGAATTACTCAGAGGGGTATAGAGAAAAACTGTTTTTT
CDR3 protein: CASSPNYSEGYREKLFF

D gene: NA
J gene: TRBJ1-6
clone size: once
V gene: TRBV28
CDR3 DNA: TGTGCCAGCAGCCCCGGGACGGACAATTCACCCCTCCACTTT
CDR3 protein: CASSPGTDNSPLHF

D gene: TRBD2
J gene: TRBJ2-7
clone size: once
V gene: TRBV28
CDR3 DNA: TGTGCCAGCAGTCCAATCCGGGACTACTCCTACGAGCAGTACTTC
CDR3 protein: CASSPIRDYSYEQYF

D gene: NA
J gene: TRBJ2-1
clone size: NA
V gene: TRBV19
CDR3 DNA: TGTGCCAGTAGTATAAAAGGGGTTGAGCAGTTCTTC
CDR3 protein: CASSIKGVEQFF

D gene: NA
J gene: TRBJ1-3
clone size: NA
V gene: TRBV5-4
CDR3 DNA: TGTGCCAGCAGCTTGGGGGGATCTGGAAACACCATATATTTT
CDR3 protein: CASSLGGSGNTIYF

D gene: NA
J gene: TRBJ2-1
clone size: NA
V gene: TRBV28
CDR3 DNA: TGTGCCAGCAGTTTAGTTTATCATGAGCAGTTCTTC
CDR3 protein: CASSLVYHEQFF

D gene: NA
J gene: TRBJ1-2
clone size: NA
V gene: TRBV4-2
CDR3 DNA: TGTGCCAGCAGCCAAGATATTCGGACAGCTTCCAACTATGGCTACACCTTC
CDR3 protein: CASSQDIRTASNYGYTF

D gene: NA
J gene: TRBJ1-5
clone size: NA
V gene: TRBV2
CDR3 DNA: TGTGCCAGCAGCGAGACATTTTATAGCAATCAGCCCCAGCATTTT
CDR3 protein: CASSETFYSNQPQHF

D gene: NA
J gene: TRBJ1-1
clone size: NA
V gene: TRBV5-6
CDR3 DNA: TGTGCCAGCAGCCGTCGAAGCCCGAACACTGAAGCTTTCTTT
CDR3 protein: CASSRRSPNTEAFF

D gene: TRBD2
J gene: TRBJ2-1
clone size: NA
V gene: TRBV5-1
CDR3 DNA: TGCGCCAGCAGCGAGGGACTAGCGGTCTACAATGAGCAGTTCTTC
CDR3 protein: CASSEGLAVYNEQFF

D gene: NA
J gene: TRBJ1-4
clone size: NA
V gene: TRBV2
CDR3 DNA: TGTGCCAGCAGTGAAGTGTGGCCGGAAAATGAAAAACTGTTTTTT
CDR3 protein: CASSEVWPENEKLFF

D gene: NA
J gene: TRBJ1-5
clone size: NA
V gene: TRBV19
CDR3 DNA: TGTGCCAGTAGTATATCACCAGGGGTAAGCAATCAGCCCCAGCATTTT
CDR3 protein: CASSISPGVSNQPQHF

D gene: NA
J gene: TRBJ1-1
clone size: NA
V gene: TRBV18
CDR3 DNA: TGTGCCAGCTCACCGCCGCTCGGGGCGAACACTGAAGCTTTCTTT
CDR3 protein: CASSPPLGANTEAFF

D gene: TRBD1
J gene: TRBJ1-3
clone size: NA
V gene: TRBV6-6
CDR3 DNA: TGTGCCACCCTCGCACCGGGGGACAGCTCTGGAAACACCATATATTTT
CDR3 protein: CATLAPGDSSGNTIYF

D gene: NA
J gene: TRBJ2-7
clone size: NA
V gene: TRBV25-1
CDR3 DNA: TGTGCCAGCAGCCCGGGGGGCTTCGACGAGCAGTACTTC
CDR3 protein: CASSPGGFDEQYF

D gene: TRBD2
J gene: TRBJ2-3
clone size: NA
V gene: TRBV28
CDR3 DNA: TGTGCCAGCAGTTTACTCGGGACTAGCGGGGATACGCAGTATTTT
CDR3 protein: CASSLLGTSGDTQYF

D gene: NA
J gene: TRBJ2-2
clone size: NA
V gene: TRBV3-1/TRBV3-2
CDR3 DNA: TGTGCCAGCAGCCAAGGGGTTAACACCGGGGAGCTGTTTTTT
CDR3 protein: CASSQGVNTGELFF

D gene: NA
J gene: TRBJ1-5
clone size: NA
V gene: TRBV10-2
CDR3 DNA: TGCGCCAGCAGGGGCGGCAATCAGCCCCAGCATTTT
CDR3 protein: CASRGGNQPQHF

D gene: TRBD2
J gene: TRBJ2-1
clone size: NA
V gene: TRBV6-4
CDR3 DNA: TGTGCCAGCACCCGACTAGCGGGCTCCTACAATGAGCAGTTCTTC
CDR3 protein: CASTRLAGSYNEQFF

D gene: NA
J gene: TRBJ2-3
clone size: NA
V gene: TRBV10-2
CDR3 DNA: TGCGCCAGCAGTGTCAACAAATTCACAGATACGCAGTATTTT
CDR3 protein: CASSVNKFTDTQYF

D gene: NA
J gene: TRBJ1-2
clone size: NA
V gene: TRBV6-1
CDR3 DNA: TGTGCCAGCAGTGAAGTCGGCTATGGCTACACCTTC
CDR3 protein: CASSEVGYGYTF

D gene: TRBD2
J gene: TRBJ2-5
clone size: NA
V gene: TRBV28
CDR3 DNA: TGTGCCAGCAGGTCGGGACTAGCGGGAGTTCGAGAGACCCAGTACTTC
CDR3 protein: CASRSGLAGVRETQYF